These 25 T cell receptor beta chains share one sample of origin, sequenced in a study of blood T cell repertoires in COVID-19. Using immunoSEQ multiplex PCR, the repertoire was profiled, and TCRdb retains in-frame clones only, with some absent. The table has around 130,000 clones, roughly four fifths seen once. Material for sequencing was peripheral blood. The receptors were gathered from a woman aged 60-75 years with acute or convalescent COVID-19.

This clone showed up just once. The chain combines TRBV12-3 or TRBV12-4 with TRBJ1-2; D ambiguous. Trimming removed 4 bases at V and 13 bases at J, with 16 bases between. The CDR3 loop spans 12 amino acids. The CDR3 region has the DNA TGTGCCAGCAGTTCGCATATAGCCGGAGCCACCTTC. This translates into CASSSHIAGATF.

The chain links TRBV28 to TRBJ1-2; D may be TRBD1 (6 bases). Trimming pared 6 bases from V and 3 bases from J, leaving 14 bases between. This CDR3 region has 14 residues. Germline V gene data show CDR1 as MDHEN and CDR2 as SYDVKM. The CDR3 DNA is TGTGCCAGCAGGGGGGCCCCGGAGGACTATGGCTACACCTTC. Its protein product is CASRGAPEDYGYTF.

The chain employs TRBV5-1 and TRBJ2-2, with D possibly matching TRBD2 (6 bases). Germline values: CDR1 SGHRS, CDR2 YFSETQ. V lost 4 bases and J lost 2, with 12 bases in between. There are 15 residues in the CDR3. The CDR3, as DNA: TGCGCCAGCAGCGGCGGACTACCCAACACCGGGGAGCTGTTTTTT. Its translation: CASSGGLPNTGELFF.

The chain employs TRBV4-2 and TRBJ2-1, with D tentatively TRBD2 (6 bases). CDR1 LGHNA and CDR2 YNFKEQ come from the germline V gene. The V and J ends lost 4 bases and 5 bases respectively, with 12 bases between them. The CDR3 has 14 residues. CDR3 bases: TGTGCCAGCAGCCCGGGACTGCTCGACAATGAGCAGTTCTTC. Protein product: CASSPGLLDNEQFF.

The chain combines TRBV5-1 with TRBJ1-3, with TRBD1 as a possible D gene (6 bases). Trimming shortened V by 4 bases and J by 0 bases, and 11 bases separated the two germline ends. The germline V gene encodes CDR1 SGHRS and CDR2 YFSETQ. The CDR3 has 15 residues. The CDR3 loop is CASSADSFSGNTIYF. CDR3 nucleotides: TGCGCCAGCAGCGCGGACAGTTTCTCTGGAAACACCATATATTTT.

V usage is TRBV24-1 and J usage is TRBJ2-2; 8 nucleotides line up with TRBD2. The V gene's germline CDR1 is KGHDR and CDR2 SFDVKD. The CDR3 runs to 17 residues. J gave up 1 base and V 0 bases, and 3 bases lay outside the gene matches. CDR3 DNA sequence: TGTGCCACCAGTGATTTGCGGGAGGGACAGAACACCGGGGAGCTGTTTTTT. As protein: CATSDLREGQNTGELFF.

This rearrangement joins TRBV6-5 to TRBJ1-1; TRBD1 matches 7 bases. Looked up from germline, CDR1 is MNHEY and CDR2 is SVGAGI. J was trimmed by 0 bases and V by 6 bases; bases with no gene match: 7. The CDR3 runs to 15 residues. The CDR3 protein is CASRFWDSLNTEAFF. The CDR3 DNA reads TGTGCCAGCAGGTTCTGGGACAGCCTGAACACTGAAGCTTTCTTT.

On this clone: The junction departs from the called germline gene at one end, perhaps through a read error. The chain joins TRBV30 to TRBJ1-1; 8 bases line up with TRBD1. The CDR3 extends over 11 amino acids. Germline V gene data show CDR1 as GTSNPN and CDR2 as SVGIG (reference sequence). For the CDR3, the DNA is TGTGCCTCGTCGACAGGGGCTAAAACTACTTTT. Its translation: CASSTGAKTTF.

This clone was detected a few times. The chain carries TRBV6-5 and TRBJ1-2; the match to TRBD1 covers 7 bases. The CDR3 consists of 15 residues. Trimming took 8 bases from V and 4 from J; bases not matched to a gene: 13. The germline CDR1 and CDR2 sequences are MNHEY and SVGAGI. CDR3: CASLYLRGQGYGYTF. The CDR3 region has the DNA TGTGCCAGCTTATACTTAAGGGGGCAAGGCTATGGCTACACCTTC.

V and J are TRBV30 and TRBJ1-4; 8 bases line up with TRBD1. CDR3 length: 12 amino acids. Trimming took 0 bases from V and 10 from J; bases not matched to a gene: 1. CDR1 and CDR2 (germline): GTSNPN, SVGIG (reference sequence). CDR3 protein: CAWSVGQGKLFF. In nucleotides, the CDR3 is TGTGCCTGGAGTGTCGGACAGGGAAAACTGTTTTTT.

This clone was seen just once. The genes are TRBV5-5 and TRBJ1-3; 9 nucleotides match TRBD1. Losses at the gene ends were 0 bases for V and 3 bases for J; bases not matched to a gene: 7. CDR1 is SGHKS, CDR2 YYEKEE, per germline (reference sequence). CDR3 length equals 17 residues. CDR3 coding DNA: TGTGCCAGCAGCTTGGTGGGGTACAGGGGGCTTGGAAACACCATATATTTT. It is translated as CASSLVGYRGLGNTIYF.

The J gene is TRBJ1-6, the V gene TRBV3-1 (or the pseudogene TRBV3-2), with 11 nucleotides matching TRBD1. The V gene end was trimmed by 6 bases and the J gene end by 6 bases; junction bases not matched to a gene: 7. This CDR3 has 16 residues. The germline gives CDR1 LGHDT, CDR2 YNNKEL (reference sequence). The CDR3 region has the DNA TGTGCCAGCAGTCCGGGGACAGGGGGTTTTAATTCACCCCTCCACTTT. Protein sequence: CASSPGTGGFNSPLHF.

This chain connects TRBV28 to TRBJ2-1; TRBD1 matches 8 bases. V gave up 5 bases and J gave up 7 bases; unmatched junction bases: 10. Germline values: CDR1 MDHEN, CDR2 SYDVKM. The CDR3 loop spans 15 amino acids. The CDR3 DNA reads as TGTGCCAGCAGTCCGGGGACAGGTCCACCTAATGAGCAGTTCTTC. Protein: CASSPGTGPPNEQFF.

This chain joins TRBV10-3 and TRBJ1-6; D is uncertain. Germline V gene sequence: CDR1 ENHRY, CDR2 SYGVKD. The CDR3 is 13 residues long. Between the trimmed V and J ends, which lost 10 bases and 8 bases, there was a span of 15 bases. For the CDR3, the DNA is TGTGCCACAAAGTGGCCGGGTGATTCACCCCTCCACTTT. Its translation: CATKWPGDSPLHF.

This clone came up once. This chain connects TRBV7-9 to TRBJ1-5, with D tentatively TRBD1 (5 bases). V lost 7 bases to trimming and J lost 4 bases, with 8 bases between them. Germline V gene lookup returns CDR1 SEHNR and CDR2 FQNEAQ (reference sequence). The CDR3 has 12 residues. The CDR3 bases are TGTGCCAGCACCCGACAGAATCAGCCCCAGCATTTT. Encoded protein: CASTRQNQPQHF.

V and J are TRBV3-1 (or the pseudogene TRBV3-2) and TRBJ1-1; D gene ambiguous. The germline gives CDR1 LGHDT, CDR2 YNNKEL (reference sequence). CDR3 length: 12 residues. V was shortened by 1 base and J by 8 bases, with 8 bases between the two germline ends. In nucleotides, the CDR3 is TGTGCCAGCAGCCAAGTCCGCGGGGAAGCTTTCTTT. As protein: CASSQVRGEAFF.

The chain recombines TRBV27 with TRBJ1-2; possibly TRBD1 for D (5 bases). V was cut by 6 bases and J by 8 bases, with 25 bases left in between. The CDR3 covers 16 residues. Per germline, CDR1 MNHEY and CDR2 SMNVEV (reference sequence). CDR3: CASRIQGSAFLPGYTF. CDR3 nucleotides: TGTGCCAGCAGAATTCAGGGATCTGCTTTCTTACCCGGCTACACCTTC.

CDR3 region: CASSQEYIDNEQFF. The CDR3 nucleotides are TGCGCCAGCAGCCAAGAATATATCGACAATGAGCAGTTCTTC. This chain joins TRBV4-1 and TRBJ2-1; D is undetermined. V was trimmed by 0 bases and J by 5 bases, leaving 8 bases between them. The CDR3 covers 14 residues. In germline, CDR1 is MGHRA, CDR2 YSYEKL.

This clone is a singleton in its sample. This chain links TRBV18 with TRBJ1-2; D perhaps matches TRBD1 (5 bases). In germline, CDR1 is KGHSH, CDR2 LQKENI. The CDR3 loop spans 15 amino acids. V lost 6 bases and J 2 bases, leaving 16 bases between the germline ends. CDR3 nucleotide sequence: TGTGCCAGCTCCCCCTATCAACAGGAGAACTATGGCTACACCTTC. Translating it yields CASSPYQQENYGYTF.

CDR3 in DNA: TGTGCCTGGAGCCCTAGCACAGATACGCAGTATTTT. Translating gives CAWSPSTDTQYF. The genes are TRBV30 and TRBJ2-3; the D is unclear. The length of the CDR3 is 12 residues. V was pared by 3 bases and J by 0 bases, with 4 bases between. Germline V gene lookup returns CDR1 GTSNPN and CDR2 SVGIG (reference sequence). Full variable domain (remainder filled in from reference TRBV30 and TRBJ2-3): SQTIHQWPATLVQPVGSPLSLECTVEGTSNPNLYWYRQAAGRGLQLLFYSVGIGQISSEVPQNLSASRPQDRQFILSSKKLLLSDSGFYLCAWSPSTDTQYFGPGTRLTVL.

This chain connects TRBV3-1 (or the pseudogene TRBV3-2) to TRBJ1-4, with a weak D call TRBD1 (5 bases). Per the germline V gene, CDR1 is LGHDT and CDR2 is YNNKEL (reference sequence). V lost 4 bases and J lost 6, with 15 bases in between. This CDR3 spans 15 amino acids. The CDR3 coding sequence is TGTGCCAGCAGCCTCAACTTCGGGGGGGATGAAAAACTGTTTTTT. The encoded protein is CASSLNFGGDEKLFF.

The chain is built from TRBV6-6 and TRBJ2-1, with TRBD1 identical over 7 bases. The V and J ends lost 7 bases and 6 bases, in that order; junction bases with no gene match: 6. This CDR3 has 13 residues. CDR1 and CDR2 from the germline V gene are MNHNY and SVGAGI (reference sequence). CDR3 loop: CASNTRGFNEQFF. In DNA, the CDR3 is TGTGCCAGCAATACCAGGGGGTTCAATGAGCAGTTCTTC.

The V gene is TRBV19, the J gene TRBJ2-3; D is possibly TRBD2 (7 bases). V lost 2 bases, J lost 4 bases, and 16 bases lay in between. This CDR3 region has 16 residues. Per the germline V gene, CDR1 is LNHDA and CDR2 is SQIVND (reference sequence). CDR3 sequence: CASSIRERGAADTQYF. CDR3 nucleotides: TGTGCCAGTAGTATAAGGGAACGGGGGGCGGCAGATACGCAGTATTTT.

This clone was recorded only once. V is TRBV19 and J is TRBJ1-5; D not certain. CDR1 is LNHDA, CDR2 SQIVND, per germline (reference sequence). V was clipped by 5 bases and J by 0 bases, with 8 bases between them. The CDR3 is made up of 14 amino acids. This chain's CDR3 is CASSGGISNQPQHF. Here the CDR3 DNA reads TGTGCCAGTAGTGGAGGGATTAGCAATCAGCCCCAGCATTTT.

The gene calls are TRBV19 and TRBJ1-1; possibly TRBD1 for D (6 bases). This CDR3 is built from 14 residues. Trimming left V 5 bases short and J 6 bases short, with 16 bases between. Germline assignment: CDR1 LNHDA and CDR2 SQIVND (reference sequence). The CDR3 DNA sequence: TGTGCCAGTAGTTTTTTGGAGGGGGGGGCTGAAGCTTTCTTT. Amino acid sequence: CASSFLEGGAEAFF.